The clone carrying this T cell receptor (beta chain) was seen only once. Trimming at V came to 5 bases and at J to 7 bases, leaving 9 bases not matched to a gene. Germline assignment: CDR1 SGHVS and CDR2 FQNEAQ. CDR3 size: 15 residues. The data belong to a study of T cell changes during pregnancy in multiple sclerosis. Here immunoSEQ multiplex PCR was the method, and the copy in TCRdb shows in-frame clones only, minus some. The repertoire holds about 44,000 clones, with about nine tenths as singletons. The sample here was CD4+ T cells from peripheral blood mononuclear cells, taken before pregnancy. This receptor was taken from a female donor with multiple sclerosis, enrolled in a pregnancy study. This chain links TRBV7-8 with TRBJ2-7; 12 bases map to TRBD2. CDR3 DNA: TGTGCCAGCAGCGTCTCTAGCGGGGGGGCCGGGGAGCAGTACTTC. Translation: CASSVSSGGAGEQYF.